This T cell receptor (beta chain) was obtained from a study of blood T cell repertoires in COVID-19 (dated by TCRdb to between 2020 and 2021). With respect to the entire study: The collaborator samples originated in the United States, Italy and Spain and spanned the acute and convalescent phases of COVID-19. The material from the prospective study consisted of cDNA or gDNA derived from T cells, B-cell-depleted T cells, or PBMCs. The repertoires were made available in a free public database intended to serve as a resource for research on the immune response to SARS-CoV-2. The samples were drawn from two sources: the first 160 participants of the ongoing ImmuneRACE study, and fewer than 1,500 subjects contributed by 6 global collaborators. Nearly every sample came with metadata listing a de-identified subject ID, COVID-19 status, age in years and sex. HLA class I and class II types, where available, came from metadata supplied by the sample provider rather than from assay-based typing. Deeply sampled blood TCRbeta repertoires from subjects exposed to, actively infected with, or recovered from COVID-19 were included in the dataset. Study-wide findings and limitations: How much clinical and demographic metadata was included differed by source and by participant, and the metadata was provided uncurated.

The CDR3 holds 15 amino acids from the cysteine to the phenylalanine. Only the CDR3 DNA is retained, 45 bases long and in frame from the first base. Based on the germline V gene, the CDR1 and CDR2 sequences are MNHEY and SVGAGI. Trimming takes 0 bases off V and 3 bases off J; junction bases not matched to a gene: 4. Notes on this clone: Its specific antigen is unknown. Base qualities are not recorded, but no much larger clone differs from it by a single base. Other DNA sequences from this sample encode an identical CDR3 as well.

One collaborating source in Seattle enrolled patients during active infection and followed them longitudinally through the course of disease. Each collaborating institution followed its own protocols to collect whole blood in K2EDTA tubes. For TCRbeta analysis, collaborator samples were shipped as frozen whole blood, as isolated PBMCs, or as DNA extracted from either sample type. TCRbeta CDR3 regions were amplified from genomic DNA by means of the immunoSEQ Assay, a bias-controlled multiplex PCR. Per the source publication's procedure: Within the assay, amplification of reference gene primers was used to estimate how many nucleated cells each sample contained. Sequence reads were collapsed and filtered to measure the absolute abundance of every unique TCRbeta CDR3 rearrangement. For each sample, productive Simpson clonality was calculated by taking the square root of Simpson's diversity index across productive rearrangements. Drawn from immuneACCESS, this table holds only the in-frame rearrangements with V and J called that TCRdb kept. Clones are partly lost; checked studies trace under half to an unresolved V gene and leave the rest unexplained. Clone size and the V and J calls come from that table; the DNA yielded D and trimming. This sample lists over 150,000 clones; 94% were detected once. The leading ten clones occupy roughly 0.76% of the sample.

The TCR comes from a man aged 30-40 years with COVID-19, enrolled during active disease. This chain joins TRBV6-5 to TRBJ1-1, and 7 bases in between align with TRBD1. The specimen sequenced was peripheral blood. For the CDR3, the sequence is CASSYSGQGDTEAFF. The nucleotide sequence is given as TGTGCCAGCAGTTACTCGGGGCAGGGGGACACTGAAGCTTTCTTT.